This T cell receptor (beta chain) was captured by sequencing in a study of T cell responses to AZD1222 COVID-19 vaccine. V dropped 3 bases and J dropped 2 bases, with 14 bases sitting between them. The germline CDR1 and CDR2 sequences are KGHSH and LQKENI. The CDR3 loop spans 15 amino acids. Concerning this clone itself: The antigen remains undetermined.

Study-wide results and limits: In all cases, repertoires were sampled only after the peak T cell response. There were mostly white British donors and more females than males, and clonal diversity was possibly underestimated.

Clones were sequenced by immunoSEQ multiplex PCR, and TCRdb holds only the in-frame ones, with some missing. The repertoire has around 78,000 clones, 88% of them found once; the top ten carry 4% to 5.5%. The starting material was peripheral blood, obtained on day 0 of MenACWY control vaccination. The chain couples TRBV18 to TRBJ2-7; D is possibly TRBD1 or TRBD2 (5 bases each). The sequence came from an adult in good health. CDR3 region: CASSPLGPPTYEQYF. Written as DNA, the CDR3 is TGTGCCAGCTCACCTTTGGGACCTCCAACCTACGAGCAGTACTTC.